Listed below are T cell receptor beta chains from one sample, sequenced in a study of T cells in localized non-small cell lung cancer. Sequencing was performed with immunoSEQ multiplex PCR; in TCRdb, only in-frame clones are kept and a portion is missing. The sample lists about 82,000 clones, around 81% occurring once. The sample consisted of PBMCs, taken before any cancer treatment. These receptors were taken from a man aged 35-75 years with stage II squamous cell lung carcinoma. Each CDR3 is given with its conserved first and last residue. D genes are given only for firm matches. Part of the rows lack a size; the others show once, few, many or a class for expanded clones.

cdr3_nt,cdr3_aa,j_call,clone_size,d_call,v_call
TGTGCCAGCAGCGTTGGTGGATCAGATACGCAGTATTTT,CASSVGGSDTQYF,TRBJ2-3,.,.,TRBV9
TGTGCCAGCAGCGTAGACGCAGGGAACACTGAAGCTTTCTTT,CASSVDAGNTEAFF,TRBJ1-1,few,.,TRBV9
TGTGCCTGGAGTGTACAGGGGATCGGGGAGCTGTTTTTT,CAWSVQGIGELFF,TRBJ2-2,.,TRBD1,TRBV30
TGTGCCAGCAGCTCGCGACGGGACACCGGGGAGCTGTTTTTT,CASSSRRDTGELFF,TRBJ2-2,.,.,TRBV7-8
TGTGCCAGCAGTTTAGAGCGGGAGGGCCTCCCGAATGAGCAGTTCTTC,CASSLEREGLPNEQFF,TRBJ2-1,.,TRBD2,TRBV27
TGTGCCAGCAGCCCCGGGCCGACCTACGAGCAGTACTTC,CASSPGPTYEQYF,TRBJ2-7,.,.,TRBV7-6
TGTGCCAGCAGCCAATCGCGGGGTACCGGGGAGCTGTTTTTT,CASSQSRGTGELFF,TRBJ2-2,.,.,TRBV16
TGTGCCAGCATCGTGGGGGGGAGATCCTACAATGAGCAGTTCTTC,CASIVGGRSYNEQFF,TRBJ2-1,.,TRBD2,TRBV6-1
TGTGCCAGCAGTTACGAGGGGGCGAATTATTCACCCCTCCACTTT,CASSYEGANYSPLHF,TRBJ1-6,once,TRBD1,TRBV6-5
TGTGCCAGCAGCTCGGACCTACTACAGGGGATGGATGAAAAACTGTTTTTT,CASSSDLLQGMDEKLFF,TRBJ1-4,.,TRBD1,TRBV7-9
TGTGCCAGCAGCTTAGGCTACGAGCAGTACTTC,CASSLGYEQYF,TRBJ2-7,.,.,TRBV5-4
TGTGCCAGCAGCCTCAACAGGGGGAGGGGCACTGAAGCTTTCTTT,CASSLNRGRGTEAFF,TRBJ1-1,.,TRBD1,TRBV7-9
TGTGCCAGCAGTTACGGTCCGGGGACAGGACCACTTGAGCAGTTCTTC,CASSYGPGTGPLEQFF,TRBJ2-1,medium-sized,TRBD1,TRBV6-5
TGTGCCAGCAGGCACCCCCACCGCGAGACCCAGTACTTC,CASRHPHRETQYF,TRBJ2-5,.,.,TRBV6-5